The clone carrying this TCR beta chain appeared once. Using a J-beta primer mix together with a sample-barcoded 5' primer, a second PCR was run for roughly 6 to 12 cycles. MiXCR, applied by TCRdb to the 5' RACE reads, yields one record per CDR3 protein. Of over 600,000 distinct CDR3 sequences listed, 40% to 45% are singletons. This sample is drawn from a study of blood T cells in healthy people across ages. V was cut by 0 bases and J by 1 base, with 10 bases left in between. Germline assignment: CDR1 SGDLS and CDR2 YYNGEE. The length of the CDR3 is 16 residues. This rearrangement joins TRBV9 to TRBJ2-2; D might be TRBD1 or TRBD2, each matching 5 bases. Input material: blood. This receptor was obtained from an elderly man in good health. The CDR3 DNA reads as TGTGCCAGCAGCGTAGCTGAGAGGGGGAACACCGGGGAGCTGTTTTTT. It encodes CASSVAERGNTGELFF.